Below, 20 T cell receptor beta chains from the same sample are listed, as sequenced in a study of PD-1 blockade in classical Hodgkin lymphoma. Produced via immunoSEQ multiplex PCR; TCRdb's table is partial and in-frame only. Of more than 35,000 clones listed, less than 80% are singletons. Every patient relapsed after autologous stem cell transplantation, and brentuximab vedotin exposure varied. The material sequenced was peripheral blood mononuclear cells (PBMCs), taken at baseline. These receptors came from a human donor with classical Hodgkin lymphoma.

In this sample, this clone turned up a few times. This rearrangement joins TRBV30 to TRBJ1-4; perhaps TRBD1 as D (6 bases). V dropped 0 bases and J dropped 4 bases, with 15 bases sitting between them. This CDR3 is built from 16 residues. CDR1 and CDR2 (germline): GTSNPN, SVGIG (reference sequence). The CDR3 DNA reads TGTGCCTGGAGTGTACGAGGGGGAGGGCTTAATGAAAAACTGTTTTTT. This translates into CAWSVRGGGLNEKLFF.

This clone was seen a few times. The V call is TRBV27, the J call TRBJ1-2, with D possibly being TRBD1 (5 bases). CDR1 MNHEY and CDR2 SMNVEV come from the germline V gene (reference sequence). Between the trimmed V and J ends, which lost 2 bases and 6 bases, there was a span of 16 bases. The CDR3 consists of 15 residues. The CDR3 DNA reads TGTGCCAGCAGTTTAGCCGGGACTCCTCGGGATGGCTACACCTTC. Its protein is CASSLAGTPRDGYTF.

Turning to this clone: The limits of the CDR3 on the DNA are not certain, so only TCRdb's listed CDR3 is given. The chain couples TRBV28 to TRBJ1-2; no DNA check was done on the table's D call, TRBD1. The CDR3 region is 16 residues in length, termini included. CDR1 and CDR2 from the germline V gene are MDHEN and SYDVKM. CDR3 region: CASSSSYREGGYGYTF.

The V and J genes are TRBV28 and TRBJ2-1; 11 positions agree with TRBD2. J lost 3 bases, V lost 5 bases, and 3 bases had no gene match. This CDR3 contains 15 residues. From germline, CDR1 is MDHEN and CDR2 SYDVKM. DNA for the CDR3: TGTGCCAGCAGTCCCACTAGCGGGAGCTACAATGAGCAGTTCTTC. It is translated as CASSPTSGSYNEQFF. The entire variable domain, with the rest obtained from reference TRBV28 and TRBJ2-1, is as follows: DVKVTQSSRYLVKRTGEKVFLECVQDMDHENMFWYRQDPGLGLRLIYFSYDVKMKEKGDIPEGYSVSREKKERFSLILESASTNQTSMYLCASSPTSGSYNEQFFGPGTRLTVL.

The rearrangement uses TRBV7-3 and TRBJ2-3, with a weak D call TRBD1 (5 bases). This CDR3 spans 14 amino acids. Germline V gene lookup returns CDR1 SGHTA and CDR2 FQGTGA. Trimming stripped 2 bases from V and 3 bases from J, with 9 bases between. DNA of the CDR3: TGTGCCAGCAGCTTAGTGGCAGGGACAGATACGCAGTATTTT. Its translation: CASSLVAGTDTQYF.

On this clone itself: A junction end diverges from the germline sequence, so it may reflect a read error. The chain uses TRBV20-1 and TRBJ2-3; D is uncertain. The CDR3 sequence is 9 residues long. Looked up from germline, CDR1 is DFQATT and CDR2 is SNEGSKA (reference sequence). The CDR3 DNA is TGCAGTGCTATTACGGTGCCCTCTTTT. Protein: CSAITVPSF.

This clone came up a few times. The DNA for the CDR3 is TGTGCCAGCAGCTACCCCGGACAGCGAATCTACAATGAGCAGTTCTTC. Translated: CASSYPGQRIYNEQFF. V gene TRBV7-2 combines with J gene TRBJ2-1; a possible D gene is TRBD1 (6 bases). Trimming shortened V by 4 bases and J by 3 bases, and 16 bases separated the two germline ends. There are 16 residues in the CDR3. Germline assignment: CDR1 SGHTA and CDR2 FQGNSA.

The rearrangement uses TRBV28 and TRBJ1-2; D gene uncertain. V was pared by 6 bases and J by 1 base, with 18 bases between. The CDR3 totals 16 residues. Per germline, CDR1 MDHEN and CDR2 SYDVKM. CDR3 amino acids: CASRLFGGASNYGYTF. For the CDR3, the DNA is TGTGCCAGCAGACTCTTCGGAGGAGCCAGTAACTATGGCTACACCTTC.

This clone has a handful of counts. The chain has TRBV4-3 and TRBJ2-1, with a weak D call TRBD2 (6 bases). Germline loops: CDR1 LGHNA, CDR2 YSLEER. This CDR3 spans 18 amino acids. Trimming removed 0 bases from V and 0 bases from J, with 15 bases in between. The CDR3 protein is CASSQDLAGRGSYNEQFF. The CDR3 DNA sequence: TGCGCCAGCAGCCAAGATTTGGCGGGAAGGGGCTCCTACAATGAGCAGTTCTTC.

This chain joins TRBV2 and TRBJ1-5; D not resolved. Trimming shortened V by 2 bases and J by 1 base, and 3 bases separated the two germline ends. Germline V lookup: CDR1 SNHLY, CDR2 FYNNEI. There are 13 residues in the CDR3. CDR3 sequence (DNA): TGTGCCAGCAGTGAACGGAGCAATCAGCCCCAGCATTTT. This codes for CASSERSNQPQHF.

CDR3 sequence reads: CASRPGTAAYEQYF. The CDR3 DNA follows: TGCGCCAGCAGGCCCGGGACAGCCGCCTACGAGCAGTACTTC. V and J are TRBV5-1 and TRBJ2-7, with 7 bases lining up with TRBD1. This CDR3 is 14 amino acids long. Germline V CDR1 and CDR2: SGHRS, YFSETQ. V was clipped by 5 bases and J by 2 bases; unmatched bases: 7.

The V call is TRBV11-2, the J call TRBJ2-3; 8 bases are a match to TRBD2. This CDR3 comprises 18 residues. V was pared by 3 bases and J by 6 bases, with 17 bases of the junction left unmatched. The germline CDR1 and CDR2 sequences are SGHAT and FQNNGV. Here the CDR3 reads CASSLGTLAGGPGDTQYF. The CDR3 region has the DNA TGTGCCAGCAGCTTGGGTACGCTAGCGGGTGGGCCCGGGGATACGCAGTATTTT.

The chain is built from TRBV7-3 and TRBJ2-6; D might be TRBD1 (6 bases). Germline lookup yields CDR1 SGHTA and CDR2 FQGTGA. The CDR3 sequence is 14 residues long. Trimming removed 6 bases from V and 4 bases from J, with 10 bases in between. The CDR3 loop reads CASSSGAGANVLTF. In DNA form, the CDR3 reads TGTGCCAGCAGTTCAGGGGCGGGGGCCAACGTCCTGACTTTC. Combining the CDR3 with reference TRBV7-3 and TRBJ2-6 gives the whole variable domain GAGVSQTPSNKVTEKGKYVELRCDPISGHTALYWYRQSLGQGPEFLIYFQGTGAADDSGLPNDRFFAVRPEGSVSTLKIQRTERGDSAVYLCASSSGAGANVLTFGAGSRLTVL.

This clone turned up a few times. The chain couples TRBV6-4 to TRBJ2-3, with D uncertain. Trimming left V 10 bases short and J 0 bases short, with 17 bases between. There are 15 residues in the CDR3. Germline loops: CDR1 MRHNA, CDR2 SNTAGT. CDR3 nucleotides: TGTGCCACCGAACCAGGCGTTATTAGCACAGATACGCAGTATTTT. It yields the protein CATEPGVISTDTQYF.

This clone came up once. The chain couples TRBV4-3 to TRBJ2-2, with 7 nucleotides matching TRBD1. Losses at the gene ends were 0 bases for V and 8 bases for J; bases not matched to a gene: 6. The CDR3 extends over 15 amino acids. Germline CDR1 and CDR2: LGHNA and YSLEER. The CDR3 nucleotides are TGCGCCAGCAGCCAAGAAAGGGACAGCCTTGGGGAGCTGTTTTTT. This sequence encodes CASSQERDSLGELFF.

The chain uses TRBV9 and TRBJ2-6; 8 nucleotides match TRBD1. V lost 3 bases and J lost 1; bases outside the gene matches: 0. CDR1 is SGDLS, CDR2 YYNGEE, per germline. The CDR3 spans 15 residues. Here the CDR3 reads CASSGTGSGANVLTF. DNA for the CDR3: TGTGCCAGCAGCGGGACAGGGTCTGGGGCCAACGTCCTGACTTTC.

The genes are TRBV5-4 and TRBJ2-1; 9 nucleotides align to TRBD2. Germline CDR1 is SGHNT and CDR2 is YYREEE (reference sequence). The CDR3 spans 19 residues. J was trimmed by 5 bases and V by 4 bases; bases with no gene match: 19. For the CDR3, the DNA is TGTGCCAGCAGCCCACAACCGTTCTCTAGCGGGGATTCGGACAATGAGCAGTTCTTC. Translated: CASSPQPFSSGDSDNEQFF. Based on the CDR3 plus reference TRBV5-4 and TRBJ2-1, the full variable domain is ETGVTQSPTHLIKTRGQQVTLRCSSQSGHNTVSWYQQALGQGPQFIFQYYREEENGRGNFPPRFSGLQFPNYSSELNVNALELDDSALYLCASSPQPFSSGDSDNEQFFGPGTRLTVL.

This sequence joins TRBV5-1 and TRBJ1-1; 8 nucleotides agree with TRBD1. The junction had 5 bases not matched to a gene; V was cut back by 0 bases and J by 7 bases. The CDR3 spans 14 residues. Germline lookup yields CDR1 SGHRS and CDR2 YFSETQ. This CDR3 reads CASSLAQQGDEAFF. Written as DNA, the CDR3 is TGCGCCAGCAGCTTGGCCCAACAGGGGGATGAAGCTTTCTTT.

The chain carries TRBV28 and TRBJ2-5; 9 bases are a match to TRBD1. With V trimmed by 5 bases and J by 7 bases, 5 bases remained unmatched. Germline V gives CDR1 MDHEN, CDR2 SYDVKM. The CDR3 loop spans 13 amino acids. This CDR3 is CASSPTGGRTQYF. In DNA form, the CDR3 reads TGTGCCAGCAGTCCGACAGGGGGACGGACCCAGTACTTC.

The chain has TRBV4-1 and TRBJ2-1; D call uncertain. The V gene's germline CDR1 is MGHRA and CDR2 YSYEKL. V was cut by 1 base and J by 12 bases, with 13 bases left in between. CDR3 length: 13 amino acids. CDR3 nucleotide sequence: TGCGCCAGCAGCCAAGTTAGAACTGAATGGCAGTTCTTC. Translating gives CASSQVRTEWQFF.